This TCR beta chain was identified in a study of blood T cell repertoires in COVID-19. Whole-study context: Spain, Italy and the United States supplied samples that represented acute and convalescent COVID-19. Sources were T cells, B-cell-depleted T cells, or PBMCs; the material itself was cDNA or gDNA.

Trimming stripped 9 bases from V and 5 bases from J, with 13 bases between. Per germline, CDR1 MNHEY and CDR2 SVGAGI. The CDR3 length is 12 residues. Per the original methods: Estimated nucleated cell counts came from reference gene primer amplification. Here immunoSEQ multiplex PCR was the method, and the copy in TCRdb shows in-frame clones only, minus some. Clonal size and the V and J genes are those of that table, whereas D and trimming came from the DNA. Of about 62,000 clones in the sample, about 88% are singletons; the top ten hold approximately 0.93%. Source material: peripheral blood. The receptor's source is a man aged 70-80 years with acute or convalescent COVID-19. This sequence joins TRBV6-5 and TRBJ1-1, with no clear D. CDR3 bases: TGTGCCAGTTCCGTGAGAGGAACTGAAGCTTTCTTT. It translates to CASSVRGTEAFF.